The source of this T cell receptor beta chain is a study of patients and donors after allogeneic stem cell transplantation. TCRdb re-called the RT-PCR reads with MiXCR, one entry per CDR3 protein. The sample carries more than 850,000 distinct CDR3 sequences, over 15% recorded once. The CDR3 is made up of 13 amino acids. V lost 3 bases, J lost 6 bases, and 12 bases lay in between. Germline CDR1 and CDR2: SGHNT and YENEEA. The sequence was collected from a human donor who was either an allogeneic HSCT recipient or a stem cell or donor lymphocyte infusion donor (not recorded which). It is not recorded whose cells these are; they may come from a transplant donor. This chain uses TRBV11-3 with TRBJ2-7; D uncertain. Sequencing used blood, either unsorted or a sorted T cell fraction (not recorded which). CDR3 loop: CASSFGADFEQYF. The CDR3 region has the DNA TGTGCCAGCAGCTTCGGTGCTGATTTCGAGCAGTACTTC.